This entry describes one T cell receptor (beta chain). This CDR3 spans 19 amino acids. The V and J ends lost 2 bases and 4 bases, in that order; junction bases with no gene match: 14. In germline, CDR1 is KGHSH, CDR2 LQKENI. Treatment indicated: preoperative locoregional IRX-2 cytokine immunotherapy. Patients received preoperative, locoregional IRX-2 cytokine immunotherapy in a phase Ib study. Profiled with immunoSEQ multiplex PCR; TCRdb holds only in-frame clones, not every one. The table records 23,000 or so clones, approximately 90% of them present only once. The data belong to a study of preoperative IRX-2 immunotherapy in early breast cancer.

The chain uses TRBV18 and TRBJ2-2, with 9 bases identical to TRBD2. The material sequenced was tumor tissue, taken after IRX-2 immunotherapy. The receptor was isolated from a human donor with breast cancer. The CDR3 region is CASSPIFTGGRARTGELFF. In DNA form, the CDR3 reads TGTGCCAGCTCACCAATATTCACCGGCGGGAGGGCCCGCACCGGGGAGCTGTTTTTT.